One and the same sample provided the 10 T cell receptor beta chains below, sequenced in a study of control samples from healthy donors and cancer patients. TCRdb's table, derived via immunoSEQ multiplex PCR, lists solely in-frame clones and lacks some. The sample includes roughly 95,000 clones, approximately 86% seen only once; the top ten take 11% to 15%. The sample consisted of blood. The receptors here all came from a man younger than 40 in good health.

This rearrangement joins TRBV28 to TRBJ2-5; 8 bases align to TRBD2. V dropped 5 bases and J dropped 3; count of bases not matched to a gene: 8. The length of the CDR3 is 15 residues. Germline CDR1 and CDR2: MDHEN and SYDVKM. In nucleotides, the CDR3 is TGTGCCAGCAGTGTGCGACTAGCGTTGAAAGAGACCCAGTACTTC. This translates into CASSVRLALKETQYF.

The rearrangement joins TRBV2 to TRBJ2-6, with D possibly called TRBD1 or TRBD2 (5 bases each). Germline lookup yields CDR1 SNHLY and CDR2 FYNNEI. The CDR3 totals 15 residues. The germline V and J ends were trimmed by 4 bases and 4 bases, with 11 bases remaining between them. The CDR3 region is CASSVGGTGANVLTF. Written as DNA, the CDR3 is TGTGCCAGCAGTGTTGGGGGTACCGGGGCCAACGTCCTGACTTTC. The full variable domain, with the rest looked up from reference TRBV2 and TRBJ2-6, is EPEVTQTPSHQVTQMGQEVILRCVPISNHLYFYWYRQILGQKVEFLVSFYNNEISEKSEIFDDQFSVERPDGSNFTLKIRSTKLEDSAMYFCASSVGGTGANVLTFGAGSRLTVL.

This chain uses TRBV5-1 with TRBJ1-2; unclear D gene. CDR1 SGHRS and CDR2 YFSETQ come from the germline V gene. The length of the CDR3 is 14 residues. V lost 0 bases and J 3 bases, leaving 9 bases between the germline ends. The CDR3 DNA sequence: TGCGCCAGCAGCTTGGACACGGTTGACTATGGCTACACCTTC. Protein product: CASSLDTVDYGYTF.

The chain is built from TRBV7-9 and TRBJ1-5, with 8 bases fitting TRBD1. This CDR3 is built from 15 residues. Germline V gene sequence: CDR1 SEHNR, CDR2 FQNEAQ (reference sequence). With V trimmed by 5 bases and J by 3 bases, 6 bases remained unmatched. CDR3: CASSGGQGFNQPQHF. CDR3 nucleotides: TGTGCCAGCAGCGGCGGACAGGGCTTCAATCAGCCCCAGCATTTT.

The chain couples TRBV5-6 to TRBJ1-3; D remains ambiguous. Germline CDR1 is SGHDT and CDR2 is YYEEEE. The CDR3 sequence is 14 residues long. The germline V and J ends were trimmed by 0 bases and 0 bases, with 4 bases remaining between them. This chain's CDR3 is CASSLVDSGNTIYF. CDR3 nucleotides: TGTGCCAGCAGCTTGGTGGACTCTGGAAACACCATATATTTT.

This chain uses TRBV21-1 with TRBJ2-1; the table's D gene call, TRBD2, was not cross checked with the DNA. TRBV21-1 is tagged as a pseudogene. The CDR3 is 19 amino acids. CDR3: CASSKGVSGREDPYNEQFF. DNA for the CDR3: TGTGCCAGCAGCAAAGGGGTTTCGGGGCGGGAGGACCCCTACAATGAGCAGTTCTTC.

The CDR3 sequence is CASSSNTREDYTF. CDR3 coding DNA: TGTGCCAGCAGCTCGAACACCAGGGAAGACTACACCTTC. The rearrangement uses TRBV5-7 and TRBJ1-2; D is perhaps TRBD1 (5 bases). TRBV5-7 is an open reading frame, and its role is uncertain. The CDR3 sequence is 13 residues long. Between the trimmed V and J ends, which lost 3 bases and 10 bases, there was a span of 16 bases.

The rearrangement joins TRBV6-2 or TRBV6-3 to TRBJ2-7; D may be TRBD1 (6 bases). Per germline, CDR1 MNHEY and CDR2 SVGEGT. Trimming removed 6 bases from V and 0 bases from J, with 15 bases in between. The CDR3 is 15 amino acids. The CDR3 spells CASSKTGIDSYEQYF. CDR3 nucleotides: TGTGCCAGCAGCAAAACAGGGATCGACTCCTACGAGCAGTACTTC.

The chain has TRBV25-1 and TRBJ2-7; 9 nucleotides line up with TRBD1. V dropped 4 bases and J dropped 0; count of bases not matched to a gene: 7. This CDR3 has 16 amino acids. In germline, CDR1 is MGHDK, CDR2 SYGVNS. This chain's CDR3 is CASSGQGQGSSYEQYF. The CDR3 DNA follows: TGTGCCAGCAGTGGTCAAGGACAGGGGAGCTCCTACGAGCAGTACTTC.

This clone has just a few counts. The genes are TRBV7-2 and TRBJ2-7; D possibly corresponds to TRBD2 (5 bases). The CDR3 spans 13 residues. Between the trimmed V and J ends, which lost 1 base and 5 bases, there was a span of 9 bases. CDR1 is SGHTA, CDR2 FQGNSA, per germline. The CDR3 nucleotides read TGTGCCAGCAGCTTAGGCGGGTCCAACGAGCAGTACTTC. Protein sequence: CASSLGGSNEQYF.